Given below is one TCR beta chain in context. This CDR3 spans 16 amino acids. The V and J ends lost 3 bases and 2 bases respectively, with 17 bases between them. Germline CDR1 SGDLS, CDR2 YYNGEE. The source of the sample is a study of shared clonotypes between healthy human individuals. Some 30,000 T cell genomes (about 0.2 ug DNA) went into each sorted-subset replicate. Libraries were prepared by immunoSEQ multiplex PCR; TCRdb keeps only in-frame clonotypes and omits some of them. The sample shows more than 550,000 clones, approximately 72% of them seen only once. Everyone who donated was a Caucasian adult who lived in Nashville, Tennessee. The investigators split CD4+ cells into a CD45RA+ naive subset and a CD45RA-negative memory subset.

The TCR was taken from a woman aged 25 to 39 in good health. Sequencing used memory CD4+ T cells sorted from blood. Subset meaning: CD45RA-negative fraction. This chain connects TRBV9 to TRBJ2-5; D may match TRBD1 or TRBD2 (6 bases each). The CDR3: CASSATEWRGQETQYF. In DNA form, the CDR3 reads TGTGCCAGCAGCGCTACCGAATGGAGGGGGCAAGAGACCCAGTACTTC.